The next 20 T cell receptor beta chains were all read from a single sample in a study of blood T cells in healthy people across ages. A second roughly 6 to 11 cycle PCR used barcoded and J-beta primers. TCRdb re-analysed the 5' RACE reads in MiXCR, keeping a single row per CDR3 protein. The data show 270,000 or so distinct CDR3 sequences, about 25% seen once. The sample taken for sequencing was blood. These receptors were taken from a woman in her seventies in good health.

As regards this clonotype: An end of the junction does not agree with germline; a read error may underlie this. The chain combines TRBV7-9 with TRBJ2-7; D might be TRBD2 (6 bases). Germline V gene data show CDR1 as SEHNR and CDR2 as FQNEAQ (reference sequence). CDR3 length: 13 residues. The CDR3 loop is CASSLVETGTVYF. In nucleotides, the CDR3 is TGTGCCAGCAGCTTAGTTGAAACCGGGACTGTCTATTTC.

This clonotype was observed once. CDR3 protein: CASRRNGQPNYEQYF. CDR3 DNA sequence: TGCGCCAGCAGAAGAAACGGACAGCCAAACTACGAGCAGTACTTC. This sequence joins TRBV5-1 and TRBJ2-7, with a tentative D call TRBD1 (6 bases). The CDR3 totals 15 residues. Germline assignment: CDR1 SGHRS and CDR2 YFSETQ. Between the trimmed V and J ends, which lost 5 bases and 3 bases, there was a span of 18 bases. The whole variable domain, remainder taken from reference TRBV5-1 and TRBJ2-7, is KAGVTQTPRYLIKTRGQQVTLSCSPISGHRSVSWYQQTPGQGLQFLFEYFSETQRNKGNFPGRFSGRQFSNSRSEMNVSTLELGDSALYLCASRRNGQPNYEQYFGPGTRLTVT.

The chain links TRBV7-9 to TRBJ2-7, with a tentative D call TRBD2 (5 bases). The CDR3 has 13 amino acids. V lost 7 bases and J lost 3, with 13 bases in between. The germline V gene encodes CDR1 SEHNR and CDR2 FQNEAQ (reference sequence). The CDR3 region has the DNA TGTGCCAGCACTTCGAAAGGGAGCTACGAGCAGTACTTC. It codes for CASTSKGSYEQYF. Combining the CDR3 with reference TRBV7-9 and TRBJ2-7 gives the whole variable domain DTGVSQNPRHKITKRGQNVTFRCDPISEHNRLYWYRQTLGQGPEFLTYFQNEAQLEKSRLLSDRFSAERPKGSFSTLEIQRTEQGDSAMYLCASTSKGSYEQYFGPGTRLTVT.

The J gene is TRBJ2-5, the V gene TRBV7-2, with D perhaps TRBD1 or TRBD2 (5 bases each). Trimming stripped 4 bases from V and 5 bases from J, with 20 bases between. The CDR3 sequence is 16 residues long. Germline CDR1 SGHTA, CDR2 FQGNSA. The CDR3 protein is CASSSGRGDLRETQYF. The DNA of the CDR3 is TGTGCCAGCAGCTCGGGACGGGGAGACTTGAGGGAGACCCAGTACTTC.

About this clonotype: One end of the junction fails to match germline, which may point to a read error. This CDR3 reads CASSPQGLGGNTIYF. CDR3 DNA sequence: TGTGCCAGCTCGCCACAGGGGCTTGGAGGAAACACCATATATTTT. The chain recombines TRBV18 with TRBJ1-3; 7 bases match TRBD1. The CDR3 is made up of 15 amino acids. Germline lookup yields CDR1 KGHSH and CDR2 LQKENI. Full variable domain (missing parts from reference TRBV18 and TRBJ1-3): NAGVMQNPRHLVRRRGQEARLRCSPMKGHSHVYWYRQLPEEGLKFMVYLQKENIIDESGMPKERFSAEFPKEGPSILRIQQVVRGDSAAYFCASSPQGLGGNTIYFGEGSWLTVV.

J is TRBJ1-4 and V is TRBV7-9; D gene ambiguous. Trimming left V 3 bases short and J 8 bases short, with 10 bases between. CDR3 size: 13 residues. The germline CDR1 and CDR2 sequences are SEHNR and FQNEAQ (reference sequence). The CDR3 sequence is CASSLSPEEKLFF. The CDR3 DNA is TGTGCCAGCAGCTTGTCCCCAGAGGAAAAACTGTTTTTT.

The rearrangement joins TRBV27 to TRBJ1-1, with D unresolved. Germline CDR1 reads MNHEY; CDR2 reads SMNVEV (reference sequence). Trimming left V 4 bases short and J 2 bases short, with 8 bases between. This CDR3 has 13 residues. As DNA, the CDR3 is TGTGCCAGCAGTTCTGCCCACAACACTGAAGCTTTCTTT. Encoded protein: CASSSAHNTEAFF.

This clonotype occurred a few times. The V gene is TRBV20-1, the J gene TRBJ2-1, with D possibly matching TRBD2 (5 bases). Deletions cut 2 bases from V and 6 bases from J, with 20 bases between. The CDR3 has 16 amino acids. Germline CDR1 DFQATT, CDR2 SNEGSKA (reference sequence). CDR3 in DNA: TGCAGTGCTAGATCGAAACTAGTCTTTTTCCCCAATGAGCAGTTCTTC. It codes for CSARSKLVFFPNEQFF.

The chain combines TRBV5-1 with TRBJ2-3; possibly TRBD2 for D (7 bases). Trimming left V 0 bases short and J 5 bases short, with 19 bases between. This CDR3 spans 17 amino acids. Looked up from germline, CDR1 is SGHRS and CDR2 is YFSETQ. The CDR3 sequence is CASSLAPAGAGEDTQYF. The DNA of the CDR3 is TGCGCCAGCAGCTTGGCCCCTGCGGGAGCAGGGGAAGATACGCAGTATTTT.

V usage is TRBV27 and J usage is TRBJ1-6; 8 nucleotides match TRBD1. The V gene's germline CDR1 is MNHEY and CDR2 SMNVEV (reference sequence). V shed 6 bases, J shed 7 bases, and the junction held 14 bases outside the gene matches. The CDR3 is made up of 17 amino acids. CDR3 bases: TGTGCCAGCAGGACTCAGTATACCGGGACAGGCAATTCACCCCTCCACTTT. Protein sequence: CASRTQYTGTGNSPLHF.

In this sample, this clonotype turned up once. The chain has TRBV20-1 and TRBJ2-1; 14 nucleotides line up with TRBD2. Germline assignment: CDR1 DFQATT and CDR2 SNEGSKA (reference sequence). The length of the CDR3 is 16 residues. The V and J ends lost 6 bases and 8 bases, in that order; junction bases with no gene match: 12. The CDR3 spells CSARSPTSGGAHEQFF. The CDR3 region has the DNA TGCAGTGCGAGGTCCCCGACTAGCGGGGGGGCGCATGAGCAGTTCTTC.

The chain has TRBV20-1 and TRBJ1-5; 8 bases line up with TRBD1. V lost 6 bases to trimming and J lost 5 bases; unmatched junction nucleotides: 12. CDR1 is DFQATT, CDR2 SNEGSKA, per germline (reference sequence). The CDR3 has 15 amino acids. CDR3 residues: CSANLAGGADQPQHF. The CDR3 DNA reads as TGCAGTGCCAATCTAGCAGGGGGCGCCGATCAGCCCCAGCATTTT.

Only a few counts were recorded for this clonotype. The rearrangement joins TRBV4-2 to TRBJ1-2; D is uncertain. Germline V gene data show CDR1 as LGHNA and CDR2 as YNFKEQ. CDR3 size: 17 residues. The V end was cut by 0 bases, the J end by 4 bases, with 18 bases between. The CDR3 reads CASSQDSDGRKFYGYTF. Written as DNA, the CDR3 is TGTGCCAGCAGCCAAGATTCGGATGGGAGAAAGTTCTATGGCTACACCTTC.

The chain combines TRBV12-3 or TRBV12-4 with TRBJ1-2; D uncertain. This CDR3 is 16 amino acids long. Trimming stripped 7 bases from V and 0 bases from J, with 18 bases between. CDR3 sequence reads: CASTPSLWGTNYGYTF. CDR3 nucleotide sequence: TGTGCCAGCACCCCGAGTCTGTGGGGTACTAACTATGGCTACACCTTC.

This clonotype occurred a few times. This chain connects TRBV5-1 to TRBJ2-7, with TRBD2 matching over 7 bases. The germline gives CDR1 SGHRS, CDR2 YFSETQ. This CDR3 has 15 residues. Unmatched junction bases numbered 4, after V lost 1 base and J lost 0 bases. CDR3 sequence reads: CASSLFGGSSYEQYF. CDR3 DNA sequence: TGCGCCAGCAGCTTGTTTGGCGGGAGCTCCTACGAGCAGTACTTC.

The CDR3 DNA reads as TGTGCCAGACCGGGCCCCGCCCCATCTCCGGCCGGGGAGCTGTTTTTT. Its protein product is CARPGPAPSPAGELFF. The genes are TRBV6-2 or TRBV6-3 and TRBJ2-2; D is ambiguous. Trimming left V 9 bases short and J 6 bases short, with 23 bases between. CDR1 and CDR2 from the germline V gene are MNHEY and SVGEGT. CDR3 length equals 16 residues.

This clonotype has only a few counts. The chain links TRBV6-6 to TRBJ1-5, with TRBD1 matching 10 bases. CDR3 length: 16 residues. The V and J ends lost 10 bases and 0 bases, in that order; junction bases with no gene match: 9. Germline values: CDR1 MNHNY, CDR2 SVGAGI (reference sequence). CDR3 amino acids: CATNFGQGGSNQPQHF. In nucleotides, the CDR3 is TGTGCCACCAATTTTGGACAGGGGGGTAGCAATCAGCCCCAGCATTTT.

This clonotype was counted between two and nine times. CDR3 bases: TGTGCCACCAGTGACCCAGCCGTCACCTATGGCTACACCTTC. This gives the protein CATSDPAVTYGYTF. This chain connects TRBV24-1 to TRBJ1-2; D gene unclear. Germline lookup yields CDR1 KGHDR and CDR2 SFDVKD. Trimming left V 4 bases short and J 4 bases short, with 12 bases between. CDR3 length: 14 amino acids.

This clonotype was seen a handful of times. J is TRBJ2-7 and V is TRBV28; possibly TRBD2 for D (5 bases). The V end was cut by 6 bases, the J end by 5 bases, with 14 bases between. Germline loops: CDR1 MDHEN, CDR2 SYDVKM. The CDR3 length is 13 residues. CDR3 nucleotides: TGTGCCAGCAGAACGGGCCCCGGGAACGAGCAGTACTTC. Its translation is CASRTGPGNEQYF.

This clonotype has only one observation. The chain joins TRBV4-2 to TRBJ1-4; unclear D gene. Trimming pared 1 base from V and 6 bases from J, leaving 6 bases between. The CDR3 runs to 13 residues. CDR1 is LGHNA, CDR2 YNFKEQ, per germline. CDR3 loop: CASSQARYEKLFF. The CDR3 nucleotides read TGTGCCAGCAGCCAAGCCCGTTATGAAAAACTGTTTTTT.